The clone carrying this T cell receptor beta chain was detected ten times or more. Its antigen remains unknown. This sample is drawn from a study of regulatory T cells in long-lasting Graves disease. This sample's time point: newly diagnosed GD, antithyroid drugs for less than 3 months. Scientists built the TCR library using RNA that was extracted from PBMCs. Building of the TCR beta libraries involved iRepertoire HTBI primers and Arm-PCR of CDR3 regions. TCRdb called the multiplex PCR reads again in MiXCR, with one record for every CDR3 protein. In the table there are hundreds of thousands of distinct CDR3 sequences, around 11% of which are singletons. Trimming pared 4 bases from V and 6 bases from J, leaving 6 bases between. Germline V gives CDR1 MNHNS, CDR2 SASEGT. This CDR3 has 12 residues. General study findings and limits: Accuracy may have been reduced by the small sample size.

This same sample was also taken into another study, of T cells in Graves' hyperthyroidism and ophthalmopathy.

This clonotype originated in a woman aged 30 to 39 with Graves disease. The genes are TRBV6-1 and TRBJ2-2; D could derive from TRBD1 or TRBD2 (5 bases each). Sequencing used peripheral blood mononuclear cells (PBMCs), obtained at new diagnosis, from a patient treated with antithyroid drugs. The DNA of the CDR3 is TGTGCCAGCAGTGGAGGGGCCGGGGAGCTGTTTTTT. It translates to CASSGGAGELFF.